The 11 T cell receptor beta chains presented below share a single source sample, sequenced in a study of monozygotic twins with cystic fibrosis. Sequenced by immunoSEQ multiplex PCR; TCRdb stores in-frame clones only, minus some. The sample carries some 33,000 clones, about nine tenths recorded once. Sequencing input: blood. Source of these receptors: a boy between 2 and 10 years old with cystic fibrosis.

The rearrangement uses TRBV9 and TRBJ1-4; D may be TRBD1 (6 bases). The V gene lost 0 bases and the J gene lost 8 bases, with 11 bases spanning the gap. Germline V gene sequence: CDR1 SGDLS, CDR2 YYNGEE. CDR3 length: 14 amino acids. This chain's CDR3 is CASSVDGGQEKLFF. The CDR3 DNA sequence: TGTGCCAGCAGCGTAGACGGGGGCCAGGAAAAACTGTTTTTT.

The rearrangement links TRBV10-3 to TRBJ1-2, with 7 bases that match TRBD1. Losses at the gene ends were 2 bases for V and 0 bases for J; bases not matched to a gene: 9. The germline V gene encodes CDR1 ENHRY and CDR2 SYGVKD. This CDR3 has 17 amino acids. CDR3 residues: CAISETETGLSNYGYTF. The CDR3 DNA follows: TGTGCCATCAGTGAGACAGAGACAGGGCTTTCTAACTATGGCTACACCTTC.

This clone was observed once. Here the CDR3 DNA reads TGTGCCAGCAGTTTAAGGGGGGGGAGGGTAGATACGCAGTATTTT. Translation gives CASSLRGGRVDTQYF. The rearrangement links TRBV27 to TRBJ2-3; D might be TRBD2 (7 bases). CDR1 is MNHEY and CDR2 is SMNVEV in the germline V gene (reference sequence). The CDR3 length is 15 residues. Trimming removed 2 bases from V and 5 bases from J, with 14 bases in between.

In this sample, this clone turned up a few times. The genes are TRBV2 and TRBJ1-6, with D perhaps matching TRBD1 (6 bases). V dropped 1 base and J dropped 8 bases, with 12 bases sitting between them. This CDR3 contains 15 residues. The germline V gene encodes CDR1 SNHLY and CDR2 FYNNEI. The chain's CDR3 is CASSEEGQPDSPLHF. The CDR3 DNA is TGTGCCAGCAGTGAAGAAGGACAGCCTGATTCACCCCTCCACTTT. The full variable domain, its missing parts supplied by reference TRBV2 and TRBJ1-6, is EPEVTQTPSHQVTQMGQEVILRCVPISNHLYFYWYRQILGQKVEFLVSFYNNEISEKSEIFDDQFSVERPDGSNFTLKIRSTKLEDSAMYFCASSEEGQPDSPLHFGNGTRLTVT.

The chain links TRBV9 to TRBJ1-2, with D possibly being TRBD1 (5 bases). Trimming left V 0 bases short and J 4 bases short, with 16 bases between. This CDR3 is built from 16 residues. Germline V gives CDR1 SGDLS, CDR2 YYNGEE. The CDR3 region has the DNA TGTGCCAGCAGCGTAGGCCGGGAAAGGGGAGGCTATGGCTACACCTTC. Translating it yields CASSVGRERGGYGYTF.

This chain uses TRBV19 with TRBJ1-2; the D gene is possibly TRBD1 (6 bases). The CDR3 spans 12 residues. Trimming pared 8 bases from V and 10 bases from J, leaving 17 bases between. The germline CDR1 and CDR2 sequences are LNHDA and SQIVND (reference sequence). The CDR3 reads CASRQDTFVYTF. Here the CDR3 DNA reads TGTGCCAGTCGACAGGATACCTTTGTCTACACCTTC.

This clone was detected only once. J is TRBJ2-1 and V is TRBV27; 9 nucleotides align to TRBD2. J lost 9 bases, V lost 3 bases, and 6 bases had no gene match. The CDR3 extends over 14 amino acids. CDR1 and CDR2 (germline): MNHEY, SMNVEV (reference sequence). The CDR3 DNA reads as TGTGCCAGCAGTTTCCTAGCGGGGCCCCCTGAGCAGTTCTTC. It is translated as CASSFLAGPPEQFF.

This sequence joins TRBV7-8 and TRBJ2-3; D unclear. The CDR3 has 14 amino acids. Germline V gives CDR1 SGHVS, CDR2 FQNEAQ. Trimming removed 2 bases at V and 2 bases at J, with 8 bases between. The CDR3 sequence is CASSLRRATDTQYF. CDR3 DNA sequence: TGTGCCAGCAGCTTAAGGCGTGCCACAGATACGCAGTATTTT.

The rearrangement joins TRBV11-3 to TRBJ2-5; D is uncertain. The germline V and J ends were trimmed by 1 base and 5 bases, with 5 bases remaining between them. In germline, CDR1 is SGHNT, CDR2 YENEEA. The CDR3 is 12 amino acids. The CDR3 loop reads CASSLVSETQYF. The DNA for the CDR3 is TGTGCCAGCAGCTTAGTGTCCGAGACCCAGTACTTC.

This chain links TRBV7-6 with TRBJ1-6; no clear D. The CDR3 loop spans 15 amino acids. The V gene's germline CDR1 is SGHVS and CDR2 FNYEAQ. Between the trimmed V and J ends, which lost 4 bases and 5 bases, there was a span of 12 bases. For the CDR3, the DNA is TGTGCCAGCAGCTCGTTGGGCGCTCATAATTCACCCCTCCACTTT. Translation: CASSSLGAHNSPLHF.

V usage is TRBV6-6 and J usage is TRBJ2-2; D uncertain. The CDR3 consists of 12 residues. Germline V gives CDR1 MNHNY, CDR2 SVGAGI (reference sequence). The V and J ends lost 2 bases and 7 bases respectively, with 5 bases between them. CDR3 protein: CASSYRVGELFF. In nucleotides, the CDR3 is TGTGCCAGCAGTTACAGGGTCGGGGAGCTGTTTTTT.